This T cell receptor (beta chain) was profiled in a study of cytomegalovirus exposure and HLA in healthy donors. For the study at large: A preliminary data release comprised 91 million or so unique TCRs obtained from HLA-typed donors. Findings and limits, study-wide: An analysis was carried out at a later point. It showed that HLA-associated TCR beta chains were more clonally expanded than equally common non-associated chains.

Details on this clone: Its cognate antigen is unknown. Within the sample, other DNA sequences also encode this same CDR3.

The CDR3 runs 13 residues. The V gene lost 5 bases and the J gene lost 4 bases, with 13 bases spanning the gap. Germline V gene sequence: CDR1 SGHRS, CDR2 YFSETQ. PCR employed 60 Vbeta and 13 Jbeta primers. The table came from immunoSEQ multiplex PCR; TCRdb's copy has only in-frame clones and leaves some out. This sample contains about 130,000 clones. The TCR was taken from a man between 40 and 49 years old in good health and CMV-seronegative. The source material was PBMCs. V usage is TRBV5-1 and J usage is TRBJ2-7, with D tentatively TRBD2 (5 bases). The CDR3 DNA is TGCGCCAGCAGAGCGGCCTCGACGTACGAGCAGTACTTC. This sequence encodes CASRAASTYEQYF.